Listed below are T cell receptor beta chains from one sample, sequenced in a study of shared clonotypes between healthy human individuals. Some clones are missing from TCRdb's copy, which holds only in-frame ones; the method was immunoSEQ multiplex PCR. The data hold some 2.4 million clones, with 93% observed a single time. Specimen: naive CD4+ T cells from PBMCs. The origin of the receptors is a man younger than 35 in good health. Some clones in this sample may be carry-over from other donors' samples. Both conserved end residues are part of each CDR3. Each record gives: D gene, V gene, J gene, clone size, CDR3 protein, CDR3 DNA. The D gene is left open where the match is weak. Size is omitted from some rows. Given values are once, few, many or a class for expanded clones.

d_call: -; v_call: TRBV1; j_call: TRBJ2-7; clone_size: once; cdr3_aa: CTSSQESCGQRAREQYF; cdr3_nt: TGCACCAGCAGCCAAGAGTCGTGTGGTCAGCGGGCGAGAGAGCAGTACTTC
d_call: -; v_call: TRBV9; j_call: TRBJ1-3; clone_size: -; cdr3_aa: CASSGGVVGRNTIYF; cdr3_nt: TGTGCCAGCAGCGGCGGGGTTGTCGGCCGAAACACCATATATTTT
d_call: -; v_call: TRBV7-2; j_call: TRBJ2-1; clone_size: -; cdr3_aa: CASSLGRPPNEQFF; cdr3_nt: TGTGCCAGCAGCTTGGGCCGACCACCCAATGAGCAGTTCTTC
d_call: TRBD2; v_call: TRBV11-3; j_call: TRBJ2-1; clone_size: -; cdr3_aa: CASSPGTSGRYDEQFF; cdr3_nt: TGTGCCAGCAGCCCAGGGACTAGCGGGAGGTACGATGAGCAGTTCTTC
d_call: TRBD2; v_call: TRBV9; j_call: TRBJ2-1; clone_size: once; cdr3_aa: CASSVGSLAVNNEQFF; cdr3_nt: TGTGCCAGCAGCGTAGGTTCACTAGCGGTGAACAATGAGCAGTTCTTC
d_call: -; v_call: TRBV28; j_call: TRBJ1-2; clone_size: -; cdr3_aa: CASSLRDYGYTF; cdr3_nt: TGTGCCAGCAGTTTACGCGACTATGGCTACACCTTC
d_call: TRBD1; v_call: TRBV6-1; j_call: TRBJ2-1; clone_size: -; cdr3_aa: CASRPGQRFYNEQFF; cdr3_nt: TGTGCCAGCCGGCCGGGACAGAGGTTCTACAATGAGCAGTTCTTC
d_call: -; v_call: TRBV5-1; j_call: TRBJ2-2; clone_size: -; cdr3_aa: CASRDTGELFF; cdr3_nt: TGCGCCAGCCGTGACACCGGGGAGCTGTTTTTT
d_call: -; v_call: TRBV6-6; j_call: TRBJ2-5; clone_size: -; cdr3_aa: CASSYSALGMETQYF; cdr3_nt: TGTGCCAGCAGTTACTCCGCCCTTGGTATGGAGACCCAGTACTTC
d_call: -; v_call: TRBV30; j_call: TRBJ1-4; clone_size: -; cdr3_aa: CALGSWVNEKLFF; cdr3_nt: TGTGCCTTGGGTTCTTGGGTAAATGAAAAACTGTTTTTT
d_call: -; v_call: TRBV28; j_call: TRBJ2-3; clone_size: -; cdr3_aa: CASHSFMFGLRTDTQYF; cdr3_nt: TGTGCCAGCCACAGTTTTATGTTTGGACTACGGACAGATACGCAGTATTTT
d_call: TRBD1; v_call: TRBV6-5; j_call: TRBJ2-1; clone_size: -; cdr3_aa: CASSVTGVWYNEQFF; cdr3_nt: TGTGCCAGCAGTGTCACAGGGGTTTGGTACAATGAGCAGTTCTTC
d_call: TRBD2; v_call: TRBV2; j_call: TRBJ2-7; clone_size: few; cdr3_aa: CASSRASGSYEQYF; cdr3_nt: TGTGCCAGCAGTAGGGCTAGCGGATCCTACGAGCAGTACTTC
d_call: -; v_call: TRBV7-3; j_call: TRBJ2-1; clone_size: -; cdr3_aa: CASSLLAVQSSYNEQFF; cdr3_nt: TGTGCCAGCAGCTTATTGGCGGTTCAGAGCTCCTACAATGAGCAGTTCTTC
d_call: -; v_call: TRBV7-2; j_call: TRBJ1-2; clone_size: few; cdr3_aa: CASSPSTGGYTF; cdr3_nt: TGTGCCAGCAGCCCCTCCACCGGAGGCTACACCTTC
d_call: TRBD1; v_call: TRBV9; j_call: TRBJ2-6; clone_size: -; cdr3_aa: CASSGGQGVTGANVLTF; cdr3_nt: TGTGCCAGCAGCGGGGGACAGGGAGTAACCGGGGCCAACGTCCTGACTTTC
d_call: -; v_call: TRBV5-6; j_call: TRBJ2-3; clone_size: -; cdr3_aa: CASSWGVRGSTTDTQYF; cdr3_nt: TGTGCCAGCAGCTGGGGGGTTCGCGGATCTACCACAGATACGCAGTATTTT
d_call: TRBD2; v_call: TRBV7-9; j_call: TRBJ2-5; clone_size: once; cdr3_aa: CASSLAGLAGGETQYF; cdr3_nt: TGTGCCAGCAGCTTAGCTGGGCTAGCGGGAGGAGAGACCCAGTACTTC
d_call: TRBD1; v_call: TRBV6-1; j_call: TRBJ2-7; clone_size: -; cdr3_aa: CASSDARDRGRNEQYF; cdr3_nt: TGTGCCAGCAGTGATGCCCGGGACAGGGGGAGGAACGAGCAGTACTTC
d_call: -; v_call: TRBV28; j_call: TRBJ1-5; clone_size: -; cdr3_aa: CASSLADQPQHF; cdr3_nt: TGTGCCAGCAGTTTAGCCGATCAGCCCCAGCATTTT
d_call: TRBD1; v_call: TRBV5-1; j_call: TRBJ2-7; clone_size: -; cdr3_aa: CASSLLTGTGSGEQYF; cdr3_nt: TGCGCCAGCAGCTTACTCACCGGGACAGGGTCTGGCGAGCAGTACTTC
d_call: -; v_call: TRBV12-5; j_call: TRBJ1-3; clone_size: -; cdr3_aa: CASSQGAGNTIYF; cdr3_nt: TGTGCTAGTTCGCAGGGCGCTGGAAACACCATATATTTT
d_call: TRBD1; v_call: TRBV4-1; j_call: TRBJ1-4; clone_size: -; cdr3_aa: CASSQGRTGEVSNEKLFF; cdr3_nt: TGCGCCAGCAGCCAAGGTCGGACAGGGGAGGTATCTAATGAAAAACTGTTTTTT
d_call: TRBD1; v_call: TRBV29-1; j_call: TRBJ2-4; clone_size: -; cdr3_aa: CSVTAGQGIDIQYF; cdr3_nt: TGCAGCGTTACTGCGGGACAGGGGATAGACATTCAGTACTTC
d_call: -; v_call: TRBV2; j_call: TRBJ1-4; clone_size: -; cdr3_aa: CASRAGLTNEKLFF; cdr3_nt: TGTGCCAGCAGGGCAGGGTTGACGAATGAAAAACTGTTTTTT
d_call: -; v_call: TRBV14; j_call: TRBJ2-1; clone_size: -; cdr3_aa: CASSWAKKGYNEQFF; cdr3_nt: TGTGCCAGCAGTTGGGCCAAAAAGGGCTACAATGAGCAGTTCTTC
d_call: TRBD2; v_call: TRBV5-1; j_call: TRBJ2-3; clone_size: -; cdr3_aa: CASSRPSGRAPDTQYF; cdr3_nt: TGCGCCAGCAGCCGGCCTAGCGGGAGGGCTCCAGATACGCAGTATTTT
d_call: -; v_call: TRBV11-2; j_call: TRBJ2-3; clone_size: -; cdr3_aa: CASISQGDTQYF; cdr3_nt: TGTGCCAGCATCTCCCAGGGGGATACGCAGTATTTT